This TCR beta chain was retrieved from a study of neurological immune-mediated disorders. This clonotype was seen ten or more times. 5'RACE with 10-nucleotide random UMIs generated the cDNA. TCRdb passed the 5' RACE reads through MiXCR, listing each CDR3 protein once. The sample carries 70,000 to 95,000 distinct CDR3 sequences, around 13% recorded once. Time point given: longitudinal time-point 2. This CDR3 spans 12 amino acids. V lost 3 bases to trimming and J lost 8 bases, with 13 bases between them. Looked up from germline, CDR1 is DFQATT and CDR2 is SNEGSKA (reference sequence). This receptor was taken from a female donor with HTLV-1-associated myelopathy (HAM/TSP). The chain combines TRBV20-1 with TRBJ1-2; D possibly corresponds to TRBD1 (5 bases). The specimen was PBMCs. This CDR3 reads CSARAGLSGYTF. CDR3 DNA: TGCAGTGCTAGGGCAGGGCTGTCCGGCTACACCTTC.